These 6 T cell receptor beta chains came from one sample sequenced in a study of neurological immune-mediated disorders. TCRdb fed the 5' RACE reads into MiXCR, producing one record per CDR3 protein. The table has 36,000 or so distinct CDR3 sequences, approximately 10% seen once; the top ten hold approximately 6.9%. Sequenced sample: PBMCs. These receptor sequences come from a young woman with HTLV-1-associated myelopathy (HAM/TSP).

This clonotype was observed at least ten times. The CDR3 region is CSASINPPEQYF. CDR3 sequence (DNA): TGCAGTGCATCGATCAACCCCCCCGAGCAGTACTTC. The V gene is TRBV20-1, the J gene TRBJ2-7, with D hard to call. V lost 6 bases, J lost 6 bases, and 15 bases lay in between. This CDR3 contains 12 residues. From germline, CDR1 is DFQATT and CDR2 SNEGSKA (reference sequence).

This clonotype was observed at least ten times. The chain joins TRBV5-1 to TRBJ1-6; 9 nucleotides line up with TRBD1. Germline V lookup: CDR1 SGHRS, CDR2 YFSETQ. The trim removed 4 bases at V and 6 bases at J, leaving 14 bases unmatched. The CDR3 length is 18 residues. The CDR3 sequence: CASSPDTFDRGFNSPLHF. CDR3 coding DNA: TGCGCCAGCAGCCCGGACACTTTCGACAGGGGGTTTAATTCACCCCTCCACTTT.

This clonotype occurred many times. CDR3: CASSGRPGGNSPLHF. CDR3 in DNA: TGTGCCAGCAGCGGAAGACCGGGGGGGAATTCACCCCTCCACTTT. V gene TRBV5-6 combines with J gene TRBJ1-6; TRBD1 might be the D (5 bases). The CDR3 has 15 amino acids. The V gene's germline CDR1 is SGHDT and CDR2 YYEEEE. V was cut by 4 bases and J by 7 bases, with 15 bases left in between.

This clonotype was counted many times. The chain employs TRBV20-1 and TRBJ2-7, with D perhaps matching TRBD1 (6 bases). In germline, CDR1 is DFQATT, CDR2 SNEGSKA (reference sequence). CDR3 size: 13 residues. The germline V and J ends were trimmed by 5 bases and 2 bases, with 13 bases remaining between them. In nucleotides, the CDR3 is TGCAGTGCTCGGCTGACAGGAACCTACGAGCAGTACTTC. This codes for CSARLTGTYEQYF.

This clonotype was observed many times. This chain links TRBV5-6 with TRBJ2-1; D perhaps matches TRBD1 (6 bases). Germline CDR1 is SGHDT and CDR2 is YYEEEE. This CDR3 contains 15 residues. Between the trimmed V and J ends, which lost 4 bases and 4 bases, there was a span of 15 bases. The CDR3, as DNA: TGTGCCAGCAGCCCGCAGGGGTTGGGATACAATGAGCAGTTCTTC. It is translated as CASSPQGLGYNEQFF.

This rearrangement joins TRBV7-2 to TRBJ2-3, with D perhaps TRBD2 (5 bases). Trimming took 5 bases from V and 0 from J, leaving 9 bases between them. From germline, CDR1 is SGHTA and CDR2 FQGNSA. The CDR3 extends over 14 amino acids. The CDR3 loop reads CASSRLRSTDTQYF. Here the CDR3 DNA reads TGTGCCAGCAGCCGACTACGCAGCACAGATACGCAGTATTTT.